This T cell receptor (beta chain) was recovered during a study of shared clonotypes between healthy human individuals. The study's findings and limits: Clonotypes not shared had lower generation probabilities than those common to all four donors. The diversity represented, both genetic and in exposure history, was limited by few donors.

Naive CD4+ cells were CD45RA-selected; the remaining cells were memory. In the case of this clone: The target antigen is unknown.

V was trimmed by 1 base and J by 0 bases, leaving 13 bases between them. CDR1 and CDR2 from the germline V gene are GTSNPN and SVGIG (reference sequence). The CDR3 extends over 15 amino acids. Per the authors' pipeline: Junction-only immunoSEQ sequences carried no quality scores, so filtering differed. TCRdb keeps only in-frame clones here, not all; method: immunoSEQ multiplex PCR. V, J and clone size derive from that table, while D and trimming were established from the DNA sequence. The data hold around 510,000 clones, with 95% to 97% observed a single time. The chain has TRBV30 and TRBJ2-7; D remains unclear. This TCR was sampled from a woman in her twenties or thirties in good health. Sequenced material: naive CD4+ T cells sorted from blood. Subset of the sample: CD45RA+ positively selected. The CDR3 reads CAWSGGRMSSYEQYF. The CDR3 region has the DNA TGTGCCTGGAGTGGCGGTCGTATGAGCTCCTACGAGCAGTACTTC.